This TCR beta chain was found in a study of blood T cell repertoires in COVID-19. Study-level information: COVID-19 samples, acute and convalescent, were from the United States, Italy and Spain.

In the authors' workflow: Researchers report that nucleated cell counts were estimated from reference gene primer amplification. The repertoire was sequenced with immunoSEQ multiplex PCR; TCRdb's copy has only in-frame clones and lacks some. V and J calls and clone size are copied from that table; D and trimming were computed from the DNA. The table records about 370,000 clones, roughly 86% of them present only once. Those enrolled in Seattle joined during active infection and were followed longitudinally afterward. Specimen: peripheral blood. This clonotype was obtained from a woman aged 30 to 39 with COVID-19, enrolled during active disease.

The CDR3 spells CASSYLRGNYGYTF. The CDR3 coding sequence is TGTGCCAGCAGTTACCTCAGGGGAAACTATGGCTACACCTTC. The chain is built from TRBV6-5 and TRBJ1-2; tentatively, D is TRBD1 (6 bases). Germline assignment: CDR1 MNHEY and CDR2 SVGAGI. V dropped 2 bases and J dropped 2 bases, with 9 bases sitting between them. The CDR3 extends over 14 amino acids.